This TCR beta chain is drawn from a study of T cells in Graves' hyperthyroidism and ophthalmopathy. Study-level points and caveats: Most thyroid clonotypes that were expanded above 0.001 also turned up in blood. Ophthalmopathy could be told apart from stable hyperthyroidism with a 13 V-J model.

Authors of the study amplified TCR beta CDR3 regions from RNA transcripts. With the HTBI primer set, the TCR CDR3 went through a first round of RT-PCR. Each CDR3 protein is one row after TCRdb ran MiXCR on the multiplex PCR reads. The sample shows hundreds of thousands of distinct CDR3 sequences, 16% of them seen only once. Remarks on this clonotype: Its specificity is unknown. A much more abundant neighbour one base away suggests this may be a read error.

Individuals with ophthalmopathy presented a Clinical Activity Score of at least 3, a NOSPECS grade of at least 4 and a duration under 3 months. V lost 5 bases and J lost 5; bases outside the gene matches: 5. CDR3 length equals 14 residues. The germline V gene has CDR1 PRHDT and CDR2 FYEKMQ (reference sequence). The receptor was derived from a middle-aged woman with Graves' ophthalmopathy. The chain uses TRBV13 and TRBJ2-2; 7 bases are shared with TRBD1. Material: blood. Here the CDR3 reads CASSPGTATGELFF. For the CDR3, the DNA is TGTGCCAGCAGCCCTGGGACAGCGACCGGGGAGCTGTTTTTT.